This T cell receptor (beta chain) was captured in a study of blood T cell repertoires in COVID-19. Germline values: CDR1 SGHTA, CDR2 FQGTGA. Germline trimming cut 5 bases from V and 4 bases from J; bases unmatched to any gene: 7. The CDR3 consists of 15 residues. Repertoires were generated with immunoSEQ multiplex PCR, while TCRdb's copy carries only in-frame clones and drops some. Of around 250,000 clones listed, more than 75% are singletons. The sequence was collected from a woman aged 80 or older with COVID-19, enrolled during active disease. Sequenced input: peripheral blood. The chain recombines TRBV7-3 with TRBJ1-3, with 8 bases aligning to TRBD1. CDR3 amino acids: CASSQTGGLGNTIYF. For the CDR3, the DNA is TGTGCCAGCAGCCAAACAGGGGGTCTCGGAAACACCATATATTTT.